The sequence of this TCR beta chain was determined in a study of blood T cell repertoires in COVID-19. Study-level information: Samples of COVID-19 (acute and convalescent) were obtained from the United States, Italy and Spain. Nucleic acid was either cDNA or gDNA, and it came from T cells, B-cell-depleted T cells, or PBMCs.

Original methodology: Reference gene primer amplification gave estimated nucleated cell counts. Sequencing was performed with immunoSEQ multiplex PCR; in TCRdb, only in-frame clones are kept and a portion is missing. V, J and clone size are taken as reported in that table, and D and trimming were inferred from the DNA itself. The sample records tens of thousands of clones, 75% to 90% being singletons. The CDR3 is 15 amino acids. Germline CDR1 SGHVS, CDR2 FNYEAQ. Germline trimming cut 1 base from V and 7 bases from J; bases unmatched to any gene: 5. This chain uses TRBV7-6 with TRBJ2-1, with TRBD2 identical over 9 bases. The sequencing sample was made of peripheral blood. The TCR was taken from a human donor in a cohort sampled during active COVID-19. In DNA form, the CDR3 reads TGTGCCAGCAGCTTAGTCTGGCGGGGGGGGAATGAGCAGTTCTTC. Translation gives CASSLVWRGGNEQFF.